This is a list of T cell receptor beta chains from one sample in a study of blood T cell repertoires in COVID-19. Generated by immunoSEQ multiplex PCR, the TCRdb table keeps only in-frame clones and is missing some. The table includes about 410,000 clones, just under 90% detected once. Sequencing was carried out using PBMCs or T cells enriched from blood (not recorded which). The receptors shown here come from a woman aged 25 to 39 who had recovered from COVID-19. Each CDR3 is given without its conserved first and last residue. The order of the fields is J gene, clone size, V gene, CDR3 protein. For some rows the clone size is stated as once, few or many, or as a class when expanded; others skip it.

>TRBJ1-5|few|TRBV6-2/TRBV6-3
ASSYSGRGQPQH
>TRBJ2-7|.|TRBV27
ASSLAGGIYEQY
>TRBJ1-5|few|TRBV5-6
ASSFKRSDQPQH
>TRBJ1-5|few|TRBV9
ASSAQGSSNQPQH
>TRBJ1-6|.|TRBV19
ATQTGGYNSPLH
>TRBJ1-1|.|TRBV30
AWRVSKNTEAF
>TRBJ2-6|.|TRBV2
ASSERGGTGGANVLT
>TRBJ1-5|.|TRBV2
ASSDSPAGQPQH
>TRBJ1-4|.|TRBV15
ATSREGAGANEKLF
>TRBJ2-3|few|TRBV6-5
ASVDRDTHTDTQY
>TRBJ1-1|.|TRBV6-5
ASSVTGGEFTEAF
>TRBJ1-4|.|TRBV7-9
ASSSRQEFLEKLF
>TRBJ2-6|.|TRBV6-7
ASRENRGDPLSGANVLT
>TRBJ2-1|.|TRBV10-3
AISEYAGGDNEQF
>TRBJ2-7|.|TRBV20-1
SASGQGGYEQY
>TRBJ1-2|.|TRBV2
ASRMGQGPNYGYT
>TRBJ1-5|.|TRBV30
AWSGTGGRQPQH
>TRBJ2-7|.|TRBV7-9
ASSANRGNYEQY
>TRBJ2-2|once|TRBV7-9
ASPGGASTAGELF
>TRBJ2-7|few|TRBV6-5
ASSWDRNSYEQY
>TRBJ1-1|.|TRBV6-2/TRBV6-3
ASSEAGQGISEAF
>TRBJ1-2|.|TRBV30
AWSGGRDGYT
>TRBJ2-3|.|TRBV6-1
ASSGSRVARNTDTQY
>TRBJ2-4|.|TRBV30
AWSVELAGGNIQY
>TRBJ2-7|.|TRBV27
ASSLFGQGNKQY
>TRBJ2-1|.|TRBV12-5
ASGFGERTASYNEQF
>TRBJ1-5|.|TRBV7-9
ASSWTDSNQPQH
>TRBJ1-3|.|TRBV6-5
ASKRDTENTIY
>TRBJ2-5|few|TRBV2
AIVALAGRQETQY
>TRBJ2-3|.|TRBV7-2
ASSFVGAGTDTQY
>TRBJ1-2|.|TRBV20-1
SASAGDHGYT
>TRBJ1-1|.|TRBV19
ASSPDRAVNTEAF
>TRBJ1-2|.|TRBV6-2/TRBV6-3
ASSPPDRGLVLALYGYT
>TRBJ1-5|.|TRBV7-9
ASSSSLVAGLNQPQH
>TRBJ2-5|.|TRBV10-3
AISNRGSGETQY
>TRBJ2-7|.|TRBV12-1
ASSLTSEHIHEQY
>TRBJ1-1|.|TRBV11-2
ASSLIFRANTEAF
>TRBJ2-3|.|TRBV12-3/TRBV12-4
ASSFIHTDTQY
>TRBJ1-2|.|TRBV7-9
ASSLDDRGPIANYGYT
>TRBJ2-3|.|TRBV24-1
ATSDSDRATDTQY
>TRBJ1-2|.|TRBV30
AWSVTGWDGYT
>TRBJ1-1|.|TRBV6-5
ASSFDRNTEAF
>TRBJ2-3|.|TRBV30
AWSVSAGASGITDTQY
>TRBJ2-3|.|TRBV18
ASSPTSTDTQY
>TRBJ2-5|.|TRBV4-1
ASSPPGLAETQY
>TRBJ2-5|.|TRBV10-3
AISVGTDQETQY